Reported below is one T cell receptor (beta chain). This specimen belongs to a study of blood T cell repertoires in COVID-19. Study context: Acute and convalescent COVID-19 samples came from the United States, Italy and Spain.

Losses at the gene ends were 7 bases for V and 4 bases for J; bases not matched to a gene: 8. The CDR3 has 14 residues. Germline CDR1 reads GTSNPN; CDR2 reads SVGIG (reference sequence). The table came from immunoSEQ multiplex PCR; TCRdb's copy has only in-frame clones and leaves some out. The data show around 70,000 clones, approximately 90% seen once. This TCR was recovered from a man in his fifties with COVID-19, enrolled during active disease. Sequences were obtained from peripheral blood. V is TRBV30 and J is TRBJ1-5; 9 positions agree with TRBD1. This chain's CDR3 is CASRATGGNQPQHF. CDR3 bases: TGTGCCTCCCGGGCGACAGGGGGAAATCAGCCCCAGCATTTT.